This T cell receptor beta chain was recorded in a study of CD8+ T cells in alopecia areata. RNA, once extracted, was reverse transcribed into cDNA for use as the sequencing template. Assay: immunoSEQ multiplex PCR; the TCRdb copy retains only in-frame clones and omits some. The top ten clones hold roughly 9.1% of a sample with 180,000 or so clones, approximately 50% of them seen once. General study results and limits: In scalp and blood during tofacitinib, many expanded lesional clones persisted.

Germline loops: CDR1 MGHRA, CDR2 YSYEKL. Trimming took off 4 bases at V and 3 bases at J, with 7 bases between the two ends. The CDR3 is 12 amino acids. Treatment meaning: oral pan-JAK inhibitor, 5-10 mg twice daily. This clone was counted only a few times. The antigen is unknown. The sequence derives from a human donor with alopecia areata. The genes are TRBV4-1 and TRBJ2-7; tentatively, D is TRBD2 (5 bases). The specimen comprised CD8+ T cells sorted from blood, sampled between weeks 51 and 52, from a patient treated with tofacitinib. The CDR3 region has the DNA TGCGCCAGCAGCCTGGACTTCTACGAGCAGTACTTC. Translating gives CASSLDFYEQYF.